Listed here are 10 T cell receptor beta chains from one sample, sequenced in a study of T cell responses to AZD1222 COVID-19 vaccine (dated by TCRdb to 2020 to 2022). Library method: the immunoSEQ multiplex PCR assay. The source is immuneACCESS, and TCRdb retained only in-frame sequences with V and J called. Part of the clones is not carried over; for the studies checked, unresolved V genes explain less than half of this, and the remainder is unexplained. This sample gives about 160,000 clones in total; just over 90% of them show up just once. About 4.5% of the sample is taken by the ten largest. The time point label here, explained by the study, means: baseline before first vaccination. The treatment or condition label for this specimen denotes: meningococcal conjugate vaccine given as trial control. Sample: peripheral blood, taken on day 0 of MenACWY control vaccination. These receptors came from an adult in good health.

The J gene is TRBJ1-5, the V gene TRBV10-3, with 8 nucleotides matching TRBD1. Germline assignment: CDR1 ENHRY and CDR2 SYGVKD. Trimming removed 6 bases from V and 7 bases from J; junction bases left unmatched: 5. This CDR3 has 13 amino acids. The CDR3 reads CAIRDREGQPQHF. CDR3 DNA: TGTGCCATCAGGGACAGGGAGGGCCAGCCCCAGCATTTT.

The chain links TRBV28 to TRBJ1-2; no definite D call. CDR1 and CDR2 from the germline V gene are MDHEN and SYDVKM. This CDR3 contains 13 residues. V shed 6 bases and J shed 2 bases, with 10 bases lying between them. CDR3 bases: TGTGCCAGCAGCCCTGGTCACAACTATGGCTACACCTTC. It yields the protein CASSPGHNYGYTF.

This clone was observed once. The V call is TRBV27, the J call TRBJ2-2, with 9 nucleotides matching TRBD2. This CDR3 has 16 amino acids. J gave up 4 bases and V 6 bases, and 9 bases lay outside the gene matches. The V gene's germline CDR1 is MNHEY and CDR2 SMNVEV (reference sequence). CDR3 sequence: CASRIISGRSTGELFF. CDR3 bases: TGTGCCAGCAGAATTATAAGCGGGAGGAGCACCGGGGAGCTGTTTTTT.

As DNA, the CDR3 is TGTGCCAGCAGCGTAGTGGACAGGGGTTATGAGCAGTTCTTC. Amino acids: CASSVVDRGYEQFF. The chain is built from TRBV9 and TRBJ2-1; 9 positions match TRBD1. V trimming: 0 bases; J trimming: 8 bases; junction bases outside the gene matches: 3. There are 14 residues in the CDR3. Germline CDR1 is SGDLS and CDR2 is YYNGEE.

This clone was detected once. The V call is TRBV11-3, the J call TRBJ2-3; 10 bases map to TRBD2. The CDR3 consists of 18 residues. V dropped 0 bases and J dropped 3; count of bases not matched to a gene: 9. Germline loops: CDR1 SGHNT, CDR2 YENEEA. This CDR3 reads CASSLDRTSGKVTDTQYF. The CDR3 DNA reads TGTGCCAGCAGCTTAGATCGAACTAGCGGGAAAGTAACAGATACGCAGTATTTT.

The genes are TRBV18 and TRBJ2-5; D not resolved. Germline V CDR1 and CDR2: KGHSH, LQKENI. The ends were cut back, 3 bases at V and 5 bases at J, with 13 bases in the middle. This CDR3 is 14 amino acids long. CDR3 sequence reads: CASSPPPYGETQYF. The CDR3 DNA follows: TGTGCCAGCTCACCGCCCCCGTATGGGGAGACCCAGTACTTC.

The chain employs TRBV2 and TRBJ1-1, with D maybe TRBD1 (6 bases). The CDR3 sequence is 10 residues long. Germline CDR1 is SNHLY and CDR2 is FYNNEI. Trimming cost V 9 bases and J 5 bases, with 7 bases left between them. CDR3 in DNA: TGTGCCAGAGGGGGTACTGAAGCTTTCTTT. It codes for CARGGTEAFF.

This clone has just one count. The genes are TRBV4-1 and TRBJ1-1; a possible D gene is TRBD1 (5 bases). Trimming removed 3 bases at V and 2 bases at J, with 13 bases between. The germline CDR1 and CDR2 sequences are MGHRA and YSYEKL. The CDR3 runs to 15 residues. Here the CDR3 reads CASSQLGAENTEAFF. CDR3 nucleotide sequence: TGCGCCAGCAGCCAGCTCGGGGCGGAAAACACTGAAGCTTTCTTT.

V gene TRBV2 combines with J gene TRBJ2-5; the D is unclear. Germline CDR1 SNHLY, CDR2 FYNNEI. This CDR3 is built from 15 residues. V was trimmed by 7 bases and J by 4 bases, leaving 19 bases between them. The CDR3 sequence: CASKVNGQVGETQYF. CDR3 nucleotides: TGTGCCAGCAAGGTGAATGGGCAGGTCGGAGAGACCCAGTACTTC. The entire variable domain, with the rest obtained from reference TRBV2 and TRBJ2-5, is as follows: EPEVTQTPSHQVTQMGQEVILRCVPISNHLYFYWYRQILGQKVEFLVSFYNNEISEKSEIFDDQFSVERPDGSNFTLKIRSTKLEDSAMYFCASKVNGQVGETQYFGPGTRLLVL.

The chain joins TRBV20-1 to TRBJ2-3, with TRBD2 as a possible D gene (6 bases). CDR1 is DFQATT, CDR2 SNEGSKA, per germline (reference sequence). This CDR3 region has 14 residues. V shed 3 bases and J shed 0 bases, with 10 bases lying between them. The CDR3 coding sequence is TGCAGTGCTAGTGGCGGGGTGAGCACAGATACGCAGTATTTT. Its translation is CSASGGVSTDTQYF.